The entry below gives a single T cell receptor beta chain sequence along with its context. The target antigen is unknown. This entry comes from a study of graft-versus-host responses after intestinal transplantation. Whole-study context: Multivisceral, liver-intestinal, or isolated intestinal grafts were transplanted into recipients.

Overall study findings and caveats: Association was observed between peak circulating GvH clone levels and early post-transplant HvG declines. Recipient-marrow GvH clones were detected, some having first appeared in ileum or blood.

The ends lost 4 bases at V and 7 bases at J; junction bases unmatched: 15. Germline loops: CDR1 SGHTA, CDR2 FQGNSA. The CDR3 covers 16 residues. Measured with immunoSEQ multiplex PCR; TCRdb has only the in-frame clones, and not every one. This sample has about 100,000 clones; less than 90% occur once, and the top ten carry more than 0.75%. The source is a human donor who was the organ donor for an intestinal transplant. The sequenced sample was unstimulated CD4+ T cells sorted from spleen or lymph node cells, obtained before transplant. The chain links TRBV7-2 to TRBJ2-7, with 8 bases identical to TRBD1. CDR3 sequence: CASSSPGAGGPREQYF. For the CDR3, the DNA is TGTGCCAGCAGCTCACCGGGGGCAGGGGGCCCTAGAGAGCAGTACTTC. Using reference TRBV7-2 and TRBJ2-7 for the parts outside the CDR3, the full variable domain is GAGVSQSPSNKVTEKGKDVELRCDPISGHTALYWYRQSLGQGLEFLIYFQGNSAPDKSGLPSDRFSAERTGGSVSTLTIQRTQQEDSAVYLCASSSPGAGGPREQYFGPGTRLTVT.